The T cell receptor (beta chain) under discussion was sequenced for a study of T-cell memory formation after mild COVID-19. Study outcomes and limitations: CD4+ contracting clones were found mainly in CM and EM, and CD8+ ones in EMRA. A second wave of clones peaked on day 37, and their SARS-CoV-2 specificity went unconfirmed.

UMIs and sample barcodes were carried by the TCR alpha and TCR beta cDNA libraries that 5'RACE produced using constant-segment primers. TCRdb reprocessed the 5' RACE reads with MiXCR, giving one entry per CDR3 protein. The sample comprises over 450,000 distinct CDR3 sequences, 20% of which are singletons, and approximately 13% rests with the top ten. To note about this clonotype: Its antigen remains unidentified.

With 2 bases clipped from V and 2 bases from J, the junction kept 0 bases outside the gene matches. Germline-derived CDR1 and CDR2 are MNHNY and SVGAGI (reference sequence). This CDR3 has 15 amino acids. The gene calls are TRBV6-6 and TRBJ2-6, with 7 positions matching TRBD1. Material: PBMCs or a T cell subset sorted from them (not recorded which). This sequence was found in an adult woman who had mild COVID-19 (a few samples of this study predate the infection). Cell type and time point are not known. CDR3 DNA: TGTGCCAGCAGTTACCAGGGGGCTGGGGCCAACGTCCTGACTTTC. Its translation: CASSYQGAGANVLTF.